These 3 T cell receptor beta chains originate from one sample sequenced in a study of T cell clonality in common variable immunodeficiency. Study-level points and caveats: In common variable immunodeficiency, TCR beta chains reportedly carried fewer deletions and N-nucleotide insertions.

Profiled with immunoSEQ multiplex PCR; TCRdb holds only in-frame clones, not every one. Sampling found around 21,000 clones, none seen once. No cognate antigen is known for these TCRs. The sample consisted of peripheral blood mononuclear cells. The source of these receptors is a human donor with common variable immunodeficiency.

Details on this clone: The read is 3 residues too short to cover the CDR3 end, so that end is filled in from the germline J gene. Other DNA sequences within the sample encode an identical CDR3. The V and J genes are TRBV18 and TRBJ2-1, with a tentative D call TRBD1 (5 bases). The CDR3 has 13 amino acids. V was shortened by 3 bases and J by 4 bases, with 7 bases between the two germline ends. Germline-derived CDR1 and CDR2 are KGHSH and LQKENI. The CDR3 here is CASSPGQYNEQFF. The CDR3 bases that were read are TGTGCCAGCTCACCGGGGCAGTACAATGAG.

This clone was observed a handful of times. The DNA ends 3 residues before the CDR3 does, and the rest of the CDR3 is filled in from the germline J gene. The rearrangement links TRBV7-2 to TRBJ2-3; D is uncertain. The CDR3 loop spans 13 amino acids. The germline gives CDR1 SGHTA, CDR2 FQGNSA. V gave up 6 bases and J gave up 4 bases, with 11 bases separating them. CDR3 bases read: TGTGCCAGCAGGTCTCTCAGCGCAGATACG. It encodes CASRSLSADT. The full-length CDR3 reads as CASRSLSADTQYF.

This clone was counted ten times or more. The CDR3 is cut off 3 residues early in the read; its end comes from the germline J gene. The chain joins TRBV5-1 to TRBJ1-1; TRBD1 is a possible D gene (6 bases). Germline V CDR1 and CDR2: SGHRS, YFSETQ. This CDR3 region has 13 residues. The CDR3 reads CASSPNNRAGAFF. The covered CDR3 bases are TGCGCCAGCAGCCCCAACAACAGGGCTGGG.